Following are 31 T cell receptor beta chains from one sample sequenced in a study of blood T cells in healthy people across ages. Sample-barcoded 5' priming and a J-beta primer mix drove a second PCR of about 6 to 12 cycles. Via MiXCR, TCRdb re-called the 5' RACE reads, giving one row per CDR3 protein. Found here are more than 900,000 distinct CDR3 sequences, under 30% of them singletons; the top ten hold approximately 0.79%. These data were also filed under a second study, of T cells of mothers and their children.

Input material: blood. These TCRs come from a girl aged 2 to 10 in good health.

The chain employs TRBV5-1 and TRBJ1-1; 10 nucleotides match TRBD1. There are 13 residues in the CDR3. Germline V lookup: CDR1 SGHRS, CDR2 YFSETQ. The V and J ends lost 4 bases and 6 bases, in that order; junction bases with no gene match: 3. Written as DNA, the CDR3 is TGCGCCAGCAGCCCGACAGGGGGCTCTGAAGCTTTCTTT. It encodes CASSPTGGSEAFF.

This clonotype was seen more than once but under ten times. The chain links TRBV24-1 to TRBJ2-3; 11 nucleotides line up with TRBD1. Germline-derived CDR1 and CDR2 are KGHDR and SFDVKD. After removal of 4 bases from V and 3 bases from J, the junction contained 8 bases not matched to a gene. CDR3 length: 17 amino acids. CDR3 loop: CATSDSDRDRGTDTQYF. CDR3 sequence (DNA): TGTGCCACCAGTGACTCCGACCGGGACAGGGGGACAGATACGCAGTATTTT.

The gene calls are TRBV29-1 and TRBJ2-1; 11 bases fit TRBD2. Germline trimming cut 4 bases from V and 1 base from J; bases unmatched to any gene: 9. This CDR3 spans 17 amino acids. Germline values: CDR1 SQVTM, CDR2 ANQGSEA. The CDR3 sequence: CSVGGSGRARSYNEQFF. CDR3 DNA sequence: TGCAGCGTTGGGGGTAGCGGGAGGGCCCGATCCTACAATGAGCAGTTCTTC.

This clonotype has only a few counts. The chain links TRBV7-3 to TRBJ2-3; TRBD2 matches at 7 bases. This CDR3 is built from 16 residues. Germline V gives CDR1 SGHTA, CDR2 FQGTGA. The J segment lost 4 bases and the V segment lost 5 bases, leaving 12 bases of the junction unmatched. CDR3 sequence: CASSPNEWGGADTQYF. As DNA, the CDR3 is TGTGCCAGCAGCCCAAACGAGTGGGGAGGGGCAGATACGCAGTATTTT.

The CDR3 loop reads CASKTRNYGYTF. CDR3 sequence (DNA): TGTGCCAGCAAGACCAGGAACTATGGCTACACCTTC. The rearrangement links TRBV6-5 to TRBJ1-2; D gene uncertain. Trimming took off 7 bases at V and 2 bases at J, with 8 bases between the two ends. This CDR3 has 12 residues. CDR1 is MNHEY and CDR2 is SVGAGI in the germline V gene.

This clonotype was seen a few times. The CDR3: CAIPTQTGLSLGGYTF. The DNA of the CDR3 is TGTGCCATCCCGACCCAGACAGGGTTGAGTTTGGGAGGCTACACCTTC. V gene TRBV7-9 combines with J gene TRBJ1-2; 7 bases are shared with TRBD1. J lost 8 bases, V lost 10 bases, and 22 bases had no gene match. In germline, CDR1 is SEHNR, CDR2 FQNEAQ (reference sequence). The CDR3 is 16 amino acids.

This clonotype was seen ten or more times. This chain connects TRBV11-2 to TRBJ2-1, with 7 nucleotides matching TRBD2. Trimming took 5 bases from V and 3 from J; bases not matched to a gene: 10. The CDR3 totals 16 residues. Looked up from germline, CDR1 is SGHAT and CDR2 is FQNNGV. CDR3 sequence: CASSQRTSISYNEQFF. For the CDR3, the DNA is TGTGCCAGCAGCCAAAGGACTAGTATTAGCTACAATGAGCAGTTCTTC.

V gene TRBV9 combines with J gene TRBJ2-3; TRBD2 matches 8 bases. The CDR3 runs to 19 residues. Germline CDR1 and CDR2: SGDLS and YYNGEE. J was trimmed by 3 bases and V by 0 bases; bases with no gene match: 15. The CDR3 is CASSVDRGGWTAITDTQYF. CDR3 nucleotides: TGTGCCAGCAGCGTAGACCGGGGGGGATGGACAGCAATTACAGATACGCAGTATTTT.

The chain joins TRBV13 to TRBJ2-5, with 9 bases fitting TRBD2. After removal of 4 bases from V and 2 bases from J, the junction contained 5 bases not matched to a gene. Per germline, CDR1 PRHDT and CDR2 FYEKMQ (reference sequence). This CDR3 has 15 amino acids. The CDR3 coding sequence is TGTGCCAGCAGCTCGCGGGAGGGCCCTCAAGAGACCCAGTACTTC. Translating gives CASSSREGPQETQYF.

This clonotype has a single count. The rearrangement joins TRBV29-1 to TRBJ2-5, with 11 nucleotides matching TRBD1. The CDR3 totals 14 residues. Germline loops: CDR1 SQVTM, CDR2 ANQGSEA. V dropped 5 bases and J dropped 7; count of bases not matched to a gene: 9. Written as DNA, the CDR3 is TGCAGCGTTTGGGGACAGGGGGTGATGGGGACCCAGTACTTC. Its translation is CSVWGQGVMGTQYF.

The chain has TRBV7-9 and TRBJ2-5; D is ambiguous. The last part of the DNA fits TRBJ2-7 better; the J call may be wrong. Germline lookup yields CDR1 SEHNR and CDR2 FQNEAQ (reference sequence). The CDR3 totals 15 residues. The CDR3 region has the DNA TGTGCCAGCAGCTTAGATGGCCTGTCTGGGGACGAGCAGTACTTC. It codes for CASSLDGLSGDEQYF.

Only a few counts were recorded for this clonotype. The V gene is TRBV4-2, the J gene TRBJ2-7; 10 nucleotides match TRBD2. The germline gives CDR1 LGHNA, CDR2 YNFKEQ. J gave up 6 bases and V 4 bases, and 18 bases lay outside the gene matches. The CDR3 covers 18 residues. The CDR3: CASSRDLLPGLAICEQYF. CDR3 bases: TGTGCCAGCAGCCGCGACCTTCTTCCGGGACTAGCGATTTGCGAGCAGTACTTC.

The rearrangement links TRBV12-3 or TRBV12-4 to TRBJ2-1; 7 bases are shared with TRBD1. The V gene end was trimmed by 5 bases and the J gene end by 7 bases; junction bases not matched to a gene: 2. The CDR3 contains 12 residues. CDR3 sequence reads: CASSDRDNEQFF. The DNA for the CDR3 is TGTGCCAGCAGTGACAGGGATAATGAGCAGTTCTTC.

The genes are TRBV7-2 and TRBJ2-5, with D maybe TRBD2 (6 bases). The V gene's germline CDR1 is SGHTA and CDR2 FQGNSA. V shed 5 bases and J shed 1 base, with 14 bases lying between them. This CDR3 has 15 residues. CDR3 in DNA: TGTGCCAGCAGCCACCCCGGGAGCCTCCAAGAGACCCAGTACTTC. Translation: CASSHPGSLQETQYF.

The chain uses TRBV7-9 and TRBJ2-1; TRBD2 might be the D (5 bases). Trimming shortened V by 7 bases and J by 5 bases, and 9 bases separated the two germline ends. CDR3 length equals 12 residues. CDR1 and CDR2 (germline): SEHNR, FQNEAQ (reference sequence). CDR3 bases: TGTGCCAGCACTTGGGGAGACAATGAGCAGTTCTTC. Protein product: CASTWGDNEQFF. Variable domain in full (rest from reference TRBV7-9 and TRBJ2-1): DTGVSQNPRHKITKRGQNVTFRCDPISEHNRLYWYRQTLGQGPEFLTYFQNEAQLEKSRLLSDRFSAERPKGSFSTLEIQRTEQGDSAMYLCASTWGDNEQFFGPGTRLTVL.

The rearrangement joins TRBV12-3 or TRBV12-4 to TRBJ1-5; TRBD1 aligns across 7 bases. The CDR3 loop spans 13 amino acids. Germline trimming cut 5 bases from V and 5 bases from J; bases unmatched to any gene: 3. In DNA, the CDR3 is TGTGCCAGCAGTGGCAGGGGGGATCAGCCCCAGCATTTT. Translated, it gives CASSGRGDQPQHF.

CDR3 coding DNA: TGTGCCAGCAGTCCCCCCGCTAGCGGCTACGAGCAGTACTTC. Protein sequence: CASSPPASGYEQYF. The chain is built from TRBV12-3 or TRBV12-4 and TRBJ2-7, with 7 bases fitting TRBD2. The CDR3 totals 14 residues. The trim removed 5 bases at V and 3 bases at J, leaving 7 bases unmatched.

This clonotype was observed a handful of times. The chain has TRBV6-6 and TRBJ1-2; weak D call: TRBD1 (6 bases). CDR3 length: 12 amino acids. V lost 7 bases and J lost 4, with 10 bases in between. CDR1 and CDR2 (germline): MNHNY, SVGAGI (reference sequence). Written as DNA, the CDR3 is TGTGCCAGCATGATACAGGGCTATGGCTACACCTTC. Its translation: CASMIQGYGYTF.

The chain carries TRBV29-1 and TRBJ2-1, with D maybe TRBD1 (5 bases). The CDR3 loop spans 13 amino acids. The V and J ends lost 7 bases and 5 bases respectively, with 15 bases between them. Germline CDR1 SQVTM, CDR2 ANQGSEA. In DNA form, the CDR3 reads TGCAGCGGGCAGGGCCGGTACAACAATGAGCAGTTCTTC. Translated: CSGQGRYNNEQFF.

The sample holds many counts of this clonotype. The rearrangement links TRBV2 to TRBJ2-5; possible D gene TRBD2, 5 bases. The DNA end is more similar to TRBJ2-1, so the J call may be wrong. This CDR3 is built from 15 residues. Per germline, CDR1 SNHLY and CDR2 FYNNEI. The CDR3 bases are TGTGCCAGCAGTGAACAAGCAGGAGGTTACAATGAGCAGTTCTTC. Translated, it gives CASSEQAGGYNEQFF.

The rearrangement uses TRBV28 and TRBJ2-1; D perhaps matches TRBD1 (5 bases). Between the trimmed V and J ends, which lost 2 bases and 6 bases, there was a span of 11 bases. The CDR3 has 14 residues. Germline V gene data show CDR1 as MDHEN and CDR2 as SYDVKM. The CDR3 nucleotides are TGTGCCAGCAGTTTAGTGGCAGGGATCAATGAGCAGTTCTTC. Residues: CASSLVAGINEQFF.

This clonotype was found once. This chain uses TRBV7-9 with TRBJ2-5, with 13 bases identical to TRBD2. The DNA end is a closer match to TRBJ2-1, so the J assignment may be wrong. The CDR3 consists of 15 residues. Germline V CDR1 and CDR2: SEHNR, FQNEAQ (reference sequence). CDR3 region: CASSSLAGGVNEQFF. CDR3 sequence (DNA): TGTGCCAGCAGTTCACTAGCGGGAGGGGTAAATGAGCAGTTCTTC.

This clonotype has only a few counts. The CDR3 region is CASSITGLYEQYF. The CDR3 DNA reads as TGTGCCAGCAGTATAACGGGACTCTACGAGCAGTACTTC. The chain joins TRBV28 to TRBJ2-7; maybe TRBD2 (6 bases). Germline CDR1 is MDHEN and CDR2 is SYDVKM. The V end lost 5 bases, the J end lost 3 bases, and 11 bases lay between the germline ends. This CDR3 has 13 residues.

This clonotype was observed once. This chain joins TRBV19 and TRBJ2-2; D might be TRBD2 (7 bases). Germline V gene lookup returns CDR1 LNHDA and CDR2 SQIVND (reference sequence). V dropped 10 bases and J dropped 4 bases, with 16 bases sitting between them. The CDR3 contains 14 residues. The CDR3 DNA reads TGTGCCACACGTCGGCGGGGGCCCACCGGGGAGCTGTTTTTT. Translation gives CATRRRGPTGELFF.

DNA of the CDR3: TGTGCCAGCAGTGAAAATCCCCGGGACAGTCTCTCAGAAAAACTGTTTTTT. Translating gives CASSENPRDSLSEKLFF. The chain combines TRBV6-1 with TRBJ1-4; 7 bases agree with TRBD1. CDR1 MNHNS and CDR2 SASEGT come from the germline V gene. CDR3 length: 17 amino acids. V dropped 2 bases and J dropped 8; count of bases not matched to a gene: 14.

This clonotype has only a few counts. The genes are TRBV20-1 and TRBJ2-5; D unresolved. This CDR3 has 12 residues. The ends were cut back, 1 base at V and 4 bases at J, with 7 bases in the middle. CDR1 DFQATT and CDR2 SNEGSKA come from the germline V gene (reference sequence). DNA of the CDR3: TGCAGTGCTAGAGGGGCGGTAGAGACCCAGTACTTC. Translation gives CSARGAVETQYF.

The chain uses TRBV15 and TRBJ2-6; D might be TRBD2 (5 bases). With 3 bases removed from V and 0 bases from J, the gap between germline ends came to 12 bases. The length of the CDR3 is 17 residues. Germline CDR1 and CDR2: LNHNV and YYDKDF (reference sequence). The CDR3 DNA is TGTGCCACCAGCAGTGCCGGGGAACTCTCTGGGGCCAACGTCCTGACTTTC. It yields the protein CATSSAGELSGANVLTF.

This chain connects TRBV20-1 to TRBJ1-1; unclear D gene. The CDR3 runs to 14 residues. Trimming removed 0 bases at V and 0 bases at J, with 8 bases between. CDR1 and CDR2 from the germline V gene are DFQATT and SNEGSKA (reference sequence). The CDR3 DNA reads TGCAGTGCTAGAGATACAGCTATGAACACTGAAGCTTTCTTT. This encodes CSARDTAMNTEAFF.

This clonotype came up a few times. The V and J genes are TRBV20-1 and TRBJ2-3; D is uncertain. The CDR3 is made up of 13 amino acids. Trimming removed 2 bases from V and 5 bases from J, with 11 bases in between. Germline CDR1 DFQATT, CDR2 SNEGSKA (reference sequence). CDR3 nucleotides: TGCAGTGCTAGAAGGCAGTCGGTAGATACGCAGTATTTT. Translated: CSARRQSVDTQYF.

This sequence joins TRBV20-1 and TRBJ1-4; TRBD1 aligns across 10 bases. CDR3 size: 13 residues. Germline values: CDR1 DFQATT, CDR2 SNEGSKA (reference sequence). The trim removed 6 bases at V and 7 bases at J, leaving 5 bases unmatched. CDR3 coding DNA: TGCAGTGCAACGGACAGGGGGGGTGAAAAACTGTTTTTT. This sequence encodes CSATDRGGEKLFF.

J is TRBJ2-1 and V is TRBV10-3, with D uncertain. CDR3 length: 11 residues. Trimming stripped 7 bases from V and 7 bases from J, with 8 bases between. The germline gives CDR1 ENHRY, CDR2 SYGVKD. The CDR3 DNA follows: TGTGCCATCACCTTTATGAATGAGCAGTTCTTC. It yields the protein CAITFMNEQFF.